The 18 T cell receptor beta chains below all came from one sample that was sequenced in a study of blood T cells in healthy people across ages. Next came a second PCR, run for about 7 to 12 cycles, which used a sample-barcoded 5' primer along with a J-beta primer mix. TCRdb re-derived calls from the 5' RACE reads in MiXCR, one entry per CDR3 protein. The repertoire holds approximately 810,000 distinct CDR3 sequences, around 26% seen once, with 15% to 20% in the top ten. Source material: blood. The origin of the receptors is a woman aged 80 or older in good health.

This clonotype has only a few counts. A read error may be the cause here, since a much bigger clone is one base away. The rearrangement links TRBV29-1 to TRBJ1-2, with 11 positions matching TRBD1. This CDR3 spans 14 amino acids. Germline CDR1 reads SQVTM; CDR2 reads ANQGSEA. CDR3 sequence reads: CSVEAWDRGYDYTF. In DNA form, the CDR3 reads TGCAGCGTTGAAGCTTGGGACAGGGGGTATGACTACACCTTC.

This clonotype occurred a few times. One end of the junction is discordant with germline, which a read error may explain. This chain links TRBV4-3 with TRBJ1-4, with D perhaps matching TRBD1 (6 bases). The CDR3 extends over 15 amino acids. The V gene's germline CDR1 is LGHNA and CDR2 YSLEER. The CDR3 loop reads CASNQGVQGLEKLFF. For the CDR3, the DNA is TGCGCCAGCAACCAAGGGGTTCAGGGGCTTGAAAAACTGTTTTTT.

V gene TRBV20-1 combines with J gene TRBJ1-2; no clear D gene. Trimming took off 3 bases at V and 6 bases at J, with 11 bases between the two ends. Germline V gives CDR1 DFQATT, CDR2 SNEGSKA (reference sequence). The CDR3 is 12 residues long. The chain's CDR3 is CSARVRAHGYTF. The DNA for the CDR3 is TGCAGTGCTAGGGTGAGGGCTCATGGCTACACCTTC.

The chain recombines TRBV6-2 or TRBV6-3 with TRBJ1-1; 7 bases fit TRBD1. The V segment lost 5 bases and the J segment 0 bases; nucleotides outside the gene matches: 15. Looked up from germline, CDR1 is MNHEY and CDR2 is SVGEGT. This CDR3 has 18 amino acids. The chain's CDR3 is CASSPRQGQHFMNTEAFF. Here the CDR3 DNA reads TGTGCCAGCAGTCCGCGACAGGGCCAACACTTTATGAACACTGAAGCTTTCTTT.

CDR3 residues: CSARRQVANTGELFF. CDR3 bases: TGCAGTGCTAGAAGGCAGGTGGCAAACACCGGGGAGCTGTTTTTT. This chain links TRBV20-1 with TRBJ2-2; D gene uncertain. The CDR3 spans 15 residues. The germline CDR1 and CDR2 sequences are DFQATT and SNEGSKA (reference sequence). Trimming removed 2 bases at V and 2 bases at J, with 12 bases between.

The chain combines TRBV5-1 with TRBJ1-2; 9 bases map to TRBD1. CDR1 is SGHRS, CDR2 YFSETQ, per germline. The CDR3 runs to 17 residues. The junction had 6 bases not matched to a gene; V was cut back by 0 bases and J by 0 bases. CDR3 coding DNA: TGCGCCAGCAGCTTGGTGACAGGGGGTTCAGCTAACTATGGCTACACCTTC. This encodes CASSLVTGGSANYGYTF.

This clonotype has more than one count but fewer than ten. This may come from a read error, since a much larger clone is one base off. In DNA, the CDR3 is TGCAGTATCAAGGAGCCAGCACCCCGCTATGGCTACACCTTC. The encoded protein is CSIKEPAPRYGYTF. This chain links TRBV20-1 with TRBJ1-2; D ambiguous. This CDR3 comprises 14 residues. Germline assignment: CDR1 DFQATT and CDR2 SNEGSKA (reference sequence). Deletions cut 8 bases from V and 4 bases from J, with 20 bases between.

This clonotype was detected a few times. J is TRBJ1-1 and V is TRBV12-3 or TRBV12-4, with D uncertain. The V gene lost 6 bases and the J gene lost 4 bases, with 27 bases spanning the gap. This CDR3 is built from 18 residues. The CDR3 DNA reads as TGTGCCAGCAGCATCGAGCGTTTTCTGACGGACGTTCGCACTGAAGCTTTCTTT. This codes for CASSIERFLTDVRTEAFF.

This clonotype appeared a few times. J is TRBJ1-1 and V is TRBV2, with unresolved D. Germline values: CDR1 SNHLY, CDR2 FYNNEI. The V and J ends lost 6 bases and 1 base respectively, with 9 bases between them. The CDR3 is 13 amino acids. CDR3 amino acids: CASRRERNTEAFF. The DNA for the CDR3 is TGTGCCAGCAGGAGAGAGAGGAACACTGAAGCTTTCTTT.

Turning to this clonotype: One base away lies a much larger clone, so this may be a sequencing read error. This chain uses TRBV7-2 with TRBJ2-3, with 7 bases lining up with TRBD2. The CDR3 is 17 amino acids. The V gene end was trimmed by 4 bases and the J gene end by 5 bases; junction bases not matched to a gene: 15. Germline-derived CDR1 and CDR2 are SGHTA and FQGNSA. In DNA form, the CDR3 reads TGTGCCAGCAGCTCCAGCGGACCAGCGGGGATGAAAGATACGCAGTATTTT. Translating gives CASSSSGPAGMKDTQYF.

This clonotype was observed at least ten times. The rearrangement joins TRBV5-6 to TRBJ2-1, with a tentative D call TRBD1 (6 bases). V lost 4 bases to trimming and J lost 3 bases, with 17 bases between them. The CDR3 contains 16 residues. Germline V lookup: CDR1 SGHDT, CDR2 YYEEEE. The CDR3 reads CASSARTGLDYNEQFF. For the CDR3, the DNA is TGTGCCAGCAGCGCCAGAACAGGGTTGGACTACAATGAGCAGTTCTTC.

In regard to this clonotype: A read error is possible here, since a much larger clone lies one base away. The CDR3 DNA reads as TGTGCCAGCAGCATAACCGGGACTAGCGTAGGAGAGGCCCAGTACTTC. This translates into CASSITGTSVGEAQYF. The rearrangement joins TRBV7-9 to TRBJ2-5; 10 bases line up with TRBD2. Germline CDR1 SEHNR, CDR2 FQNEAQ (reference sequence). CDR3 size: 16 residues.

The rearrangement joins TRBV11-2 to TRBJ2-7, with 8 bases fitting TRBD2. V lost 5 bases to trimming and J lost 8 bases; unmatched junction nucleotides: 20. This CDR3 region has 17 residues. Germline-derived CDR1 and CDR2 are SGHAT and FQNNGV. The CDR3 DNA is TGTGCCAGCAGCCCCTTGGTAACCGCCTCGGGGGGGAGGAAGCAGTACTTC. Residues: CASSPLVTASGGRKQYF.

The chain links TRBV5-1 to TRBJ2-1; TRBD1 or TRBD2 may be the D gene (5 bases each). The CDR3 consists of 14 residues. Per germline, CDR1 SGHRS and CDR2 YFSETQ. The V and J ends lost 3 bases and 8 bases respectively, with 15 bases between them. The CDR3 reads CASSSTRRDDEQFF. The CDR3 region has the DNA TGCGCCAGCAGCTCCACCCGCAGGGACGATGAGCAGTTCTTC.

At least ten counts were recorded for this clonotype. The chain joins TRBV20-1 to TRBJ2-5; 11 nucleotides match TRBD1. CDR1 and CDR2 (germline): DFQATT, SNEGSKA (reference sequence). The CDR3 consists of 15 residues. The junction had 6 bases not matched to a gene; V was cut back by 4 bases and J by 2 bases. Written as DNA, the CDR3 is TGCAGTGCTATCCTCCGGGACAGGGGGCAAGAGACCCAGTACTTC. Translated: CSAILRDRGQETQYF.

V usage is TRBV7-8 and J usage is TRBJ2-1; the D gene is possibly TRBD1 (6 bases). The tail of the sequence fits TRBJ2-7 better, so the J call may be wrong. The CDR3 runs 15 residues. CDR1 is SGHVS and CDR2 is FQNEAQ in the germline V gene. This CDR3 reads CASSHLRGSYNEQYF. The DNA of the CDR3 is TGTGCCAGCAGTCACCTCAGGGGATCCTACAATGAGCAGTACTTC.

The J gene is TRBJ2-7, the V gene TRBV20-1; D is ambiguous. The ends were cut back, 3 bases at V and 2 bases at J, with 11 bases in the middle. Germline lookup yields CDR1 DFQATT and CDR2 SNEGSKA (reference sequence). The CDR3 has 13 residues. Here the CDR3 DNA reads TGCAGTGCTAGTCGTACACGGACCTACGAGCAGTACTTC. As protein: CSASRTRTYEQYF.

This clonotype was recorded at least ten times. The chain is built from TRBV10-3 and TRBJ2-3; D might be TRBD1 (7 bases). Trimming shortened V by 10 bases and J by 3 bases, and 17 bases separated the two germline ends. The CDR3 has 14 residues. Germline CDR1 reads ENHRY; CDR2 reads SYGVKD. CDR3: CATKGRGTTDTQYF. The CDR3 DNA is TGTGCCACGAAGGGCAGGGGGACTACAGATACGCAGTATTTT.